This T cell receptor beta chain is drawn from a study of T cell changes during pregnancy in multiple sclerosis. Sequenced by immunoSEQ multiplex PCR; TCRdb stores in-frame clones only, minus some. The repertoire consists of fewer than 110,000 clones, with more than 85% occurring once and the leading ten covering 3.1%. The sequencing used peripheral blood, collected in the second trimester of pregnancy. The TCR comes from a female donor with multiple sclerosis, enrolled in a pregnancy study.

CDR3 residues: CASSEASTGVKFF. DNA for the CDR3: TGTGCCAGCAGTGAAGCTTCGACAGGGGTCAAGTTCTTC. The rearrangement uses TRBV2 and TRBJ2-1; 8 bases align to TRBD1. CDR1 is SNHLY, CDR2 FYNNEI, per germline. The CDR3 totals 13 residues. The V and J ends lost 0 bases and 14 bases, in that order; junction bases with no gene match: 6.